Here is one T cell receptor beta chain with its context. This entry comes from a study of blood T cell repertoires in COVID-19. Turning to the study itself: From T cells, B-cell-depleted T cells, or PBMCs came the material, which was cDNA or gDNA.

Everyone who took part was about 18 to 90 years old, and they came from 24 US areas. Original handling: Estimation of nucleated cell counts relied on the amplification of reference gene primers. Only in-frame clones appear in the TCRdb table, and some are missing; sequencing was by immunoSEQ multiplex PCR. D and trimming were read from the DNA, whereas the V and J calls and clone size are those reported in that table. The sample lists roughly 260,000 clones; under 95% were seen once. This TCR came from a woman aged 18-29 years who had recovered from COVID-19. The specimen was PBMCs or T cells enriched from blood (not recorded which).

The DNA for the CDR3 is TGCGCCAGCAGCTTGGAGGGACTAGCCAACTACGAGCAGTACTTC. The encoded protein is CASSLEGLANYEQYF. The chain carries TRBV5-1 and TRBJ2-7, with 9 bases aligning to TRBD2. Germline loops: CDR1 SGHRS, CDR2 YFSETQ. After removal of 0 bases from V and 3 bases from J, the junction contained 4 bases not matched to a gene. The CDR3 sequence is 15 residues long.